This TCR beta chain emerged from a study of blood T cell repertoires in COVID-19 (dated by TCRdb to the early 2020s). For the wider study: Samples from collaborators originated in the United States, Italy and Spain and spanned both the acute and convalescent phases of COVID-19. The material from the prospective study consisted of cDNA or gDNA derived from T cells, B-cell-depleted T cells, or PBMCs. Deeply sampled blood TCRbeta repertoires from subjects exposed to, actively infected with, or recovered from COVID-19 were included in the dataset. The repertoires were made available in a free public database intended to serve as a resource for research on the immune response to SARS-CoV-2. Samples were obtained from the ongoing ImmuneRACE study (first 160 participants) and from 1,254 subjects provided by 6 global collaborators. Sample metadata almost always included a de-identified subject ID, COVID-19 status, age in years and sex. Where available, HLA class I and class II types were taken from metadata supplied by the sample provider and were not determined by assay-based typing.

Turning to this clone: Its antigen is unknown. Base qualities are not at hand, and no much larger clone is one base apart.

Reading from cysteine to phenylalanine, the CDR3 counts 15 amino acids. Only the CDR3 DNA is retained, 45 bases long and in frame from the first base. CDR1 SGHTA and CDR2 FQGNSA are derived from the germline V gene. V has 3 bases trimmed and J has 3 bases trimmed; junction bases matching no gene number 6. TCRbeta CDR3 regions were amplified from genomic DNA by means of the immunoSEQ Assay, a bias-controlled multiplex PCR. The original methods were these. Within the assay, amplification of reference gene primers was used to estimate how many nucleated cells each sample contained. To quantify the absolute abundance of each unique TCRbeta CDR3 rearrangement, sequence reads were collapsed and filtered. For each sample, productive Simpson clonality was calculated as the square root of Simpson's diversity index over productive rearrangements. The table was pulled from immuneACCESS by TCRdb, which kept in-frame rearrangements only. Such tables lose some clones; where checked, under half of the loss comes from unresolved V genes, and the rest has no known cause. The D gene and trimming were derived from the DNA, and the V and J assignments and clone size from that table. This sample has 200,000 to 250,000 clones in its table, and about 87% of those were observed once. Jointly, the top ten make up roughly 3% of the sample.

At one collaborating source in Seattle, patients were enrolled during active infection and were followed longitudinally through the course of disease. The collaborating institutions used their own protocols to collect whole blood in K2EDTA tubes. For TCRbeta analysis, collaborators shipped samples as frozen whole blood, isolated PBMCs, or DNA extracted from either of those sample types. Overall study results and their limits: Clinical and demographic metadata were provided uncurated, with the amount varying by source and participant.

This chain is built from TRBV7-2 and TRBJ1-2; 8 central bases correspond to TRBD1. This clonotype was sampled from a man in his thirties or forties with COVID-19, enrolled during active disease. Input material: peripheral blood. The CDR3 amino acid sequence is: CASSFPGGGYYGYTF. Read as DNA, the sequence is TGTGCCAGCAGCTTCCCAGGGGGCGGGTACTATGGCTACACCTTC.